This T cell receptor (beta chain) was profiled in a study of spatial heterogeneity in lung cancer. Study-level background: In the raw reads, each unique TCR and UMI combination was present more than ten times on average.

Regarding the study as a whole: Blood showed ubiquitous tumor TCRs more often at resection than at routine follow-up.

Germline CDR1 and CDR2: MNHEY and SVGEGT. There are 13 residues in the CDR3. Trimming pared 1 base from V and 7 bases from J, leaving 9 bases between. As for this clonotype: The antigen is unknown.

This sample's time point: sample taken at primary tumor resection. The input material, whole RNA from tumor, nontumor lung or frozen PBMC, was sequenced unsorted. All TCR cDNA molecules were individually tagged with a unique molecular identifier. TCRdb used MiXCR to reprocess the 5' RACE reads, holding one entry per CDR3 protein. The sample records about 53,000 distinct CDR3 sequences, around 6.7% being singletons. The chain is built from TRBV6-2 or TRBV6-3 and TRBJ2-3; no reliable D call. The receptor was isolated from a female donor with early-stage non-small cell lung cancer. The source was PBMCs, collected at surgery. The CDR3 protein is CASSYFPFNTQYF. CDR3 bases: TGTGCCAGCAGTTACTTCCCGTTTAATACGCAGTATTTT.